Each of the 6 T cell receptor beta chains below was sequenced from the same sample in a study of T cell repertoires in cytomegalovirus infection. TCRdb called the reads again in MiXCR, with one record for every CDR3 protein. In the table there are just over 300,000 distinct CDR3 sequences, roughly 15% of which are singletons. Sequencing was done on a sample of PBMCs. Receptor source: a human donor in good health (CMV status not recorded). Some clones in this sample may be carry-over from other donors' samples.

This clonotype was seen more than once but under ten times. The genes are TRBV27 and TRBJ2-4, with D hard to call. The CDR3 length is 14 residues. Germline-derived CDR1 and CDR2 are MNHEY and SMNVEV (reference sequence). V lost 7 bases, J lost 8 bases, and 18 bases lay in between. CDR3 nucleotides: TGTGCCAGCAACCCGTCGGATCAGTCCCACATTCAGTACTTC. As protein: CASNPSDQSHIQYF.

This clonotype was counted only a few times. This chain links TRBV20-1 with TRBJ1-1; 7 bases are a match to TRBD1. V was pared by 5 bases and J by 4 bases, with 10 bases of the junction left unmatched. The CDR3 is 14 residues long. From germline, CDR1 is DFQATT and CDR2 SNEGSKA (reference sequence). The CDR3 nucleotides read TGCAGTGCTGGCCCCTCGACAGGGCTCACTGAAGCTTTCTTT. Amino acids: CSAGPSTGLTEAFF.

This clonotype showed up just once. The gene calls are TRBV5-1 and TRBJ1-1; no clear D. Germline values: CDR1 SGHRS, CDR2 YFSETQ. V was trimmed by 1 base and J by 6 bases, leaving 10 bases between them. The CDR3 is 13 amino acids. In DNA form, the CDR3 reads TGCGCCAGCAGCTTGTTTAGTAGGGCTGAAGCTTTCTTT. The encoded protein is CASSLFSRAEAFF.

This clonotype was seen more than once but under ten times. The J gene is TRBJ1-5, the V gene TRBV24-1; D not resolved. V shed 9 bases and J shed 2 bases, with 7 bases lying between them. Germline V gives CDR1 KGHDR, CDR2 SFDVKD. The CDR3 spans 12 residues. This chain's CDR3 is CATADGNQPQHF. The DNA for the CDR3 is TGTGCCACCGCGGACGGCAATCAGCCCCAGCATTTT.

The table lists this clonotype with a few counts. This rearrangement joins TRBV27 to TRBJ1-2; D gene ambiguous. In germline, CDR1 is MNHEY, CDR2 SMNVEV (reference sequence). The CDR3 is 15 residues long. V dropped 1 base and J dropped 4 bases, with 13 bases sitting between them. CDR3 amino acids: CASSLYGGKAYGYTF. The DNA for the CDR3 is TGTGCCAGCAGTTTATACGGCGGTAAAGCCTATGGCTACACCTTC.

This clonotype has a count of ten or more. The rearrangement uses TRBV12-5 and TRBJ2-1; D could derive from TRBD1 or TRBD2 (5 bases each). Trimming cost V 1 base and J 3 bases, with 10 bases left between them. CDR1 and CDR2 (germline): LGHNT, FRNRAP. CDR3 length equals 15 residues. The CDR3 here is CASGLGGTLYNEQFF. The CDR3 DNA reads TGTGCTAGTGGTTTGGGGGGGACCCTCTACAATGAGCAGTTCTTC.